This entry describes one T cell receptor (beta chain). The source of the sample is a study of blood T cell repertoires in COVID-19. At the level of the study: The United States, Italy and Spain supplied acute and convalescent COVID-19 samples.

The CDR3 length is 15 residues. V gave up 0 bases and J gave up 5 bases, with 10 bases separating them. Per the germline V gene, CDR1 is SGHTA and CDR2 is FQGNSA. Using immunoSEQ multiplex PCR, the repertoire was profiled, and TCRdb retains in-frame clones only, with some absent. Of about 120,000 clones detected, 65% to 90% appear once; the ten largest clones hold 6.6%. The source is an elderly man with active or convalescent COVID-19. Specimen: peripheral blood. The V and J genes are TRBV7-2 and TRBJ2-2; D remains ambiguous. The CDR3 region has the DNA TGTGCCAGCAGCTTAGCGGGTTACGGGACCGGGGAGCTGTTTTTT. Amino acid sequence: CASSLAGYGTGELFF.